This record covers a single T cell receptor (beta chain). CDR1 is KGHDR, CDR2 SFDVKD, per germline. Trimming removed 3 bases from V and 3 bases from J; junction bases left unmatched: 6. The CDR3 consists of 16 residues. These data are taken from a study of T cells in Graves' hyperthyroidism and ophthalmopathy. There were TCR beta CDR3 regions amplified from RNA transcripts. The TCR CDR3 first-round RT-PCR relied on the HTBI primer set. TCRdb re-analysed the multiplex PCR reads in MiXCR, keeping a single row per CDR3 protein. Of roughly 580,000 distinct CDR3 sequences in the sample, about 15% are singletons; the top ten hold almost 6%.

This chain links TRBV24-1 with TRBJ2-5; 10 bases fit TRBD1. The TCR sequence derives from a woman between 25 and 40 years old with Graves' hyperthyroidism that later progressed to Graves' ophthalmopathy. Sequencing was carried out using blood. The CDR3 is CATSDLDRGGKETQYF. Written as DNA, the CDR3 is TGTGCCACCAGTGATCTGGACAGGGGGGGGAAAGAGACCCAGTACTTC.